Below, 8 T cell receptor beta chains from the same sample are listed, as sequenced in a study of control samples from healthy donors and cancer patients (dated by TCRdb to about 2020). Library preparation employed the immunoSEQ multiplex PCR assay. TCRdb's version of the immuneACCESS table is confined to in-frame rearrangements and falls short of the full clone set. An unresolved V gene accounts for under half of the shortfall where checked; the remainder is of unknown origin. This sample has 150,000 to 200,000 clones in its table, and roughly 92% of those were observed once. Over 1.3% of the sample lies in the top ten. Source material: blood. Receptors originate from a woman aged 18-30 years in good health.

The chain links TRBV7-2 to TRBJ2-7; a possible D gene is TRBD2 (6 bases). The CDR3 sequence is 15 residues long. From germline, CDR1 is SGHTA and CDR2 FQGNSA. The V end lost 1 base, the J end lost 2 bases, and 12 bases lay between the germline ends. The CDR3 sequence is CASSLVSSAPYEQYF. CDR3 sequence (DNA): TGTGCCAGCAGCTTAGTATCTAGCGCGCCCTACGAGCAGTACTTC.

This chain connects TRBV28 to TRBJ1-1; 7 bases map to TRBD1. This CDR3 comprises 11 residues. The germline CDR1 and CDR2 sequences are MDHEN and SYDVKM. The V and J ends lost 6 bases and 5 bases, in that order; junction bases with no gene match: 0. The CDR3 is CASRQGTEAFF. CDR3 nucleotides: TGTGCCAGCAGACAGGGGACTGAAGCTTTCTTT.

The rearrangement links TRBV29-1 to TRBJ1-2, with 9 nucleotides matching TRBD1. CDR1 and CDR2 from the germline V gene are SQVTM and ANQGSEA. The CDR3 contains 16 residues. The J segment lost 3 bases and the V segment lost 3 bases, leaving 11 bases of the junction unmatched. The CDR3 DNA reads as TGCAGCGTTGAGGGCGGGACAGGGATTCTCTACTATGGCTACACCTTC. It codes for CSVEGGTGILYYGYTF.

The table lists this clone with a few counts. The J gene is TRBJ1-3, the V gene TRBV9, with D unclear. CDR3 length: 14 amino acids. V gave up 2 bases and J gave up 0 bases, with 6 bases separating them. Looked up from germline, CDR1 is SGDLS and CDR2 is YYNGEE. The CDR3 loop is CASSVSLSGNTIYF. CDR3 nucleotide sequence: TGTGCCAGCAGCGTGTCCCTCTCTGGAAACACCATATATTTT.

This chain connects TRBV27 to TRBJ1-5, with 7 bases that match TRBD1. The CDR3 is 13 amino acids. CDR1 and CDR2 from the germline V gene are MNHEY and SMNVEV (reference sequence). Trimming at V came to 5 bases and at J to 2 bases, leaving 0 bases not matched to a gene. The CDR3 DNA reads as TGTGCCAGCAGTGGACAGGGCAATCAGCCCCAGCATTTT. This codes for CASSGQGNQPQHF.

The CDR3 spells CASSADPLAPLHF. In nucleotides, the CDR3 is TGTGCCAGCAGTGCCGATCCCTTGGCACCCCTCCACTTT. V is TRBV2 and J is TRBJ1-6; unclear D gene. V was clipped by 4 bases and J by 11 bases, with 12 bases between them. CDR3 length: 13 amino acids. CDR1 SNHLY and CDR2 FYNNEI come from the germline V gene.

Points on this clone: Because the CDR3 is missing its conserved closing phenylalanine or tryptophan, this is likely a read error. The CDR3 spells CASSLKDDYGYTL. CDR3 DNA sequence: TGTGCCAGCAGCTTAAAAGATGACTATGGCTACACCCTC. This sequence joins TRBV7-9 and TRBJ1-2; D is undetermined. Trimming took 2 bases from V and 3 from J, leaving 7 bases between them. The CDR3 is 13 amino acids. CDR1 SEHNR and CDR2 FQNEAQ come from the germline V gene (reference sequence).

V is TRBV24-1 and J is TRBJ2-2; D is unclear. CDR3 length equals 18 residues. CDR1 is KGHDR and CDR2 is SFDVKD in the germline V gene. Trimming took 0 bases from V and 4 from J, leaving 17 bases between them. The chain's CDR3 is CATSDLPKSSVSTGELFF. DNA of the CDR3: TGTGCCACCAGTGATTTGCCCAAATCATCAGTGAGCACCGGGGAGCTGTTTTTT.